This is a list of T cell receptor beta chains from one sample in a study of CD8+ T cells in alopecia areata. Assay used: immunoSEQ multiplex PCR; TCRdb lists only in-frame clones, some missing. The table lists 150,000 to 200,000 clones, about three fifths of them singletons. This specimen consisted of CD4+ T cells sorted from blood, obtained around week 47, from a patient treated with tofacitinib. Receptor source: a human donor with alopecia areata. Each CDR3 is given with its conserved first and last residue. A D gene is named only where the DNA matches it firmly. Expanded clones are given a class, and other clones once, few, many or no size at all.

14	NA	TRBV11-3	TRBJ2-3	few	CASSLDPSTDTQYF	TGTGCCAGCAGCTTAGACCCTAGCACAGATACGCAGTATTTT
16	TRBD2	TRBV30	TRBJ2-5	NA	CAWSLPTSGRRETQYF	TGTGCCTGGAGTCTTCCGACTAGCGGTAGGAGGGAGACCCAGTACTTC
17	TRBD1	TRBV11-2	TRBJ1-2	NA	CASSWRTQGIANYGYTF	TGTGCCAGCAGCTGGAGAACACAGGGGATCGCGAACTATGGCTACACCTTC
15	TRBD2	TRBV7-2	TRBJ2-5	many	CASSFGLAGVETQYF	TGTGCCAGCAGCTTTGGACTAGCGGGGGTAGAGACCCAGTACTTC
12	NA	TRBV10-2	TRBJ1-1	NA	CASSAVGSEAFF	TGCGCCAGCAGTGCGGTAGGGTCTGAAGCTTTCTTT
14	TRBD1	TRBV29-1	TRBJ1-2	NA	CSVAQGQGMGGYTF	TGCAGCGTAGCCCAGGGACAGGGGATGGGCGGCTACACCTTC
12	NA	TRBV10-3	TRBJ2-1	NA	CAISESFNEQFF	TGTGCCATCAGTGAGTCTTTCAATGAGCAGTTCTTC
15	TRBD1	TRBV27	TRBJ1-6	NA	CASSSDRAYNSPLHF	TGTGCCAGCAGTTCGGACAGGGCGTATAATTCACCCCTCCACTTT
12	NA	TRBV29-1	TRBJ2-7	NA	CSVGAGNGEQYF	TGCAGCGTTGGAGCGGGTAACGGCGAGCAGTACTTC
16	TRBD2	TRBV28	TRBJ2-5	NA	CASSFQAGGLLGAQYF	TGTGCCAGCAGTTTCCAAGCGGGGGGGCTTTTAGGCGCCCAGTACTTC
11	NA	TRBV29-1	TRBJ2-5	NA	CSTREGETQYF	TGCAGCACGAGAGAGGGGGAGACCCAGTACTTC
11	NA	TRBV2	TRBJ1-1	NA	CASSESGGAFF	TGTGCCAGCAGTGAATCGGGGGGGGCTTTCTTT
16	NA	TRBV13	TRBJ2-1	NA	CASSPRPQASYNEQFF	TGTGCCAGCAGCCCGCGCCCCCAGGCATCCTACAATGAGCAGTTCTTC
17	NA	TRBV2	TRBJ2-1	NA	CASSGWKASPWNNEQFF	TGTGCCAGCAGTGGTTGGAAGGCTTCCCCTTGGAACAATGAGCAGTTCTTC
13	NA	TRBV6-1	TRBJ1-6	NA	CASSPGLNSPLHF	TGTGCCAGCAGCCCGGGATTGAATTCACCCCTCCACTTT
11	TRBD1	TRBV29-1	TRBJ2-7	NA	CSTTGAAGQYF	TGCAGCACAACAGGGGCCGCAGGGCAGTACTTC
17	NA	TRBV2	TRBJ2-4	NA	CASSDYHRTEAKNIQYF	TGTGCCAGCAGTGACTATCACAGAACAGAAGCCAAAAACATTCAGTACTTC
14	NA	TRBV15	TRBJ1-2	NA	CATSRPRTAYGYTF	TGTGCCACCAGCAGGCCCCGGACAGCCTATGGCTACACCTTC
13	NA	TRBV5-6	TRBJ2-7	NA	CASSVRGTYEQYF	TGTGCCAGCAGCGTCCGGGGGACCTACGAGCAGTACTTC
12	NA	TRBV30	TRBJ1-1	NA	CAWSVDATEAFF	TGTGCCTGGAGTGTAGACGCGACTGAAGCTTTCTTT
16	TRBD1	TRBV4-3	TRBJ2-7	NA	CASSQETGTASSEQYF	TGCGCCAGCAGCCAAGAGACCGGGACAGCCTCCAGCGAGCAGTACTTC
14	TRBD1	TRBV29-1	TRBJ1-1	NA	CSVQGALSDTEAFF	TGCAGCGTACAGGGGGCTCTTTCGGACACTGAAGCTTTCTTT
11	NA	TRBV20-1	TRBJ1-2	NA	CSASVGFGYTF	TGCAGTGCTAGTGTCGGGTTTGGCTACACCTTC
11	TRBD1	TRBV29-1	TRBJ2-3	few	CTGQVTDTQYF	TGCACCGGACAGGTGACAGATACGCAGTATTTT
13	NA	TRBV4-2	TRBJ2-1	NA	CASSHPSGDEQFF	TGTGCCAGCAGCCACCCCTCGGGGGATGAGCAGTTCTTC
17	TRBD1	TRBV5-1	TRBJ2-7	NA	CASSLGLGQGRTYEQYF	TGCGCCAGCAGCTTGGGTCTCGGACAGGGCCGAACCTACGAGCAGTACTTC
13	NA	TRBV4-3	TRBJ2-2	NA	CASSQVFTGELFF	TGCGCCAGCAGCCAAGTTTTCACCGGGGAGCTGTTTTTT
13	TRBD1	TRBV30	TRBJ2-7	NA	CAWSVQGPVEQYF	TGTGCCTGGAGTGTACAGGGGCCGGTCGAGCAGTACTTC
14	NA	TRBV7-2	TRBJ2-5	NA	CASSLGGSTGPQYF	TGTGCCAGCAGCTTAGGGGGGTCGACAGGACCTCAGTACTTC
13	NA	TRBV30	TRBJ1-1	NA	CAWSVQVNTEAFF	TGTGCCTGGAGTGTTCAAGTGAACACTGAAGCTTTCTTT
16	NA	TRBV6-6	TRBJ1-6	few	CASMEGDSSYNSPLHF	TGTGCCAGCATGGAGGGGGATAGCTCCTATAATTCACCCCTCCACTTT
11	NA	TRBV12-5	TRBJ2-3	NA	CASGALDTQYF	TGTGCTAGTGGTGCCCTAGATACGCAGTATTTT
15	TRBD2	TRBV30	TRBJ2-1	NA	CAWSFKRGVYNEQFF	TGTGCCTGGAGTTTCAAGCGGGGGGTCTACAATGAGCAGTTCTTC
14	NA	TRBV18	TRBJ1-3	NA	CASSPDSSGNTIYF	TGTGCCAGCTCACCGGACAGCTCTGGAAACACCATATATTTT
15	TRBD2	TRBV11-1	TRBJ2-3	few	CASSLDPGGKDTQYF	TGTGCCAGCAGCTTAGATCCGGGGGGGAAAGATACGCAGTATTTT
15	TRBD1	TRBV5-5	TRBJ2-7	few	CASSVAGGASYEQYF	TGTGCCAGCAGCGTAGCAGGGGGCGCTTCCTACGAGCAGTACTTC
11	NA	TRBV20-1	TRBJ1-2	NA	CSASLGDGYTF	TGCAGTGCTAGCTTGGGGGATGGCTACACCTTC
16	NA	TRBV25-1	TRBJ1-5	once	CASSEWVRVELQPQHF	TGTGCCAGCAGTGAATGGGTCAGGGTAGAGTTACAGCCCCAGCATTTT
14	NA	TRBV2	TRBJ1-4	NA	CASSERLPNEKLFF	TGTGCCAGCAGTGAACGGCTGCCTAATGAAAAACTGTTTTTT
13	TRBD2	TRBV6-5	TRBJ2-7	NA	CASSYPTGGEQYF	TGTGCCAGCAGTTACCCGACGGGGGGCGAGCAGTACTTC
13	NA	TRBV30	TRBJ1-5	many	CAWRGGDNQPQHF	TGTGCCTGGAGAGGGGGGGACAATCAGCCCCAGCATTTT
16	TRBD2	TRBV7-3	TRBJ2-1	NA	CASSLSNNGGMNEQFF	TGTGCCAGCAGCTTAAGTAACAACGGGGGGATGAATGAGCAGTTCTTC
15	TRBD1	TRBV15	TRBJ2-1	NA	CATSRDRQGYNEQFF	TGTGCCACCAGCAGAGACCGACAGGGGTACAATGAGCAGTTCTTC
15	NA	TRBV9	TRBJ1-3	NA	CASSVEDIRGNTIYF	TGTGCCAGCAGCGTAGAGGACATCCGCGGAAACACCATATATTTT
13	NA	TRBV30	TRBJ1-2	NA	CAWTPLNRDGYTF	TGTGCCTGGACCCCCCTGAACCGAGATGGCTACACCTTC
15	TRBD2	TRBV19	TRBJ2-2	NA	CASSSGGANTGELFF	TGTGCCAGTAGCAGCGGGGGGGCGAACACCGGGGAGCTGTTTTTT
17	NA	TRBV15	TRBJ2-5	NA	CATSRDLTAQGLETQYF	TGTGCCACCAGCAGAGACCTAACCGCACAGGGTTTGGAGACCCAGTACTTC
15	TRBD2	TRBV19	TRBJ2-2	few	CASARTSGIGGELFF	TGTGCCAGTGCTCGGACTAGTGGTATCGGCGGGGAGCTGTTTTTT
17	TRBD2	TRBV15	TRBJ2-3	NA	CATSSNQRAGGTDTQYF	TGTGCCACCAGCAGTAATCAAAGAGCGGGGGGAACAGATACGCAGTATTTT
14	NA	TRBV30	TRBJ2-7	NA	CAWSALTGLHEQYF	TGTGCCTGGAGTGCACTAACAGGGCTGCACGAGCAGTACTTC
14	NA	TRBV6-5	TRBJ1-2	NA	CASSPPFQGSGYTF	TGTGCCAGCAGTCCCCCCTTCCAGGGATCTGGCTACACCTTC
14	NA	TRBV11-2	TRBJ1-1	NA	CASSVRVEGTEAFF	TGTGCCAGCAGCGTTCGGGTCGAGGGAACTGAAGCTTTCTTT
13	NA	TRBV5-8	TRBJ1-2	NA	CASSQVKAYGYTF	TGTGCCAGCAGCCAAGTAAAGGCCTATGGCTACACCTTC
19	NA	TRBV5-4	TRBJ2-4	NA	CASSEIQWGSSLAKNIQYF	TGTGCCAGCAGCGAAATACAGTGGGGGTCCTCACTAGCCAAAAACATTCAGTACTTC
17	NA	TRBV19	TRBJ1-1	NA	CASSIFGRERVNTEAFF	TGTGCCAGTAGTATATTCGGGAGGGAGCGGGTGAACACTGAAGCTTTCTTT